A single count supports the clone carrying this TCR beta chain. The data are from a study of blood T cell repertoires in COVID-19. Study-wide background: There were acute and convalescent COVID-19 samples, and they came from the United States, Italy and Spain. T cells, B-cell-depleted T cells, or PBMCs supplied cDNA or gDNA.

CDR3 length equals 15 residues. Germline V gives CDR1 MDHEN, CDR2 SYDVKM. Trimming took 3 bases from V and 5 from J; bases not matched to a gene: 3. The repertoire was sequenced with immunoSEQ multiplex PCR; TCRdb's copy has only in-frame clones and lacks some. The table includes about 120,000 clones, more than 70% detected once. Material: peripheral blood. The chain couples TRBV28 to TRBJ1-6, with 8 bases identical to TRBD1. The TCR originated in a woman aged 70-85 years who had recovered from COVID-19. CDR3 residues: CASSFRTGNNSPLHF. The DNA of the CDR3 is TGTGCCAGCAGTTTCCGGACAGGGAATAATTCACCCCTCCACTTT.